The T cell receptor (beta chain) under discussion was sequenced for a study of blood T cell repertoires in COVID-19. On the study more broadly: COVID-19 samples from acute and convalescent phases originated in the United States, Italy and Spain. From T cells, B-cell-depleted T cells, or PBMCs came the material, which was cDNA or gDNA.

CDR3 length: 13 residues. Between the trimmed V and J ends, which lost 1 base and 6 bases, there was a span of 10 bases. The germline gives CDR1 SGHNT, CDR2 YENEEA. Per the study methods: Cell counts per sample came from amplifying reference gene primers. The protocol was immunoSEQ multiplex PCR, while the TCRdb copy is restricted to in-frame clones and leaves out a portion. V and J calls plus clone size are reproduced from that table; the DNA served to infer D and trimming. The table shows approximately 350,000 clones, with 89% occurring only once. Recruited during active infection, patients (from Seattle) were subsequently followed longitudinally.

Material: peripheral blood. This rearrangement joins TRBV11-3 to TRBJ2-7, with a possible D match to TRBD1 (5 bases). This TCR was sampled from a woman between 25 and 40 years old with COVID-19, enrolled during active disease. CDR3 loop: CASSLAQGGEQYF. The CDR3 region has the DNA TGTGCCAGCAGCTTAGCTCAGGGTGGCGAGCAGTACTTC.